Each of the 10 T cell receptor beta chains below was sequenced from the same sample in a study of cytomegalovirus exposure and HLA in healthy donors. PCR primers comprised 60 Vbeta and 13 Jbeta primers. Clones were sequenced by immunoSEQ multiplex PCR, and TCRdb holds only the in-frame ones, with some missing. The data hold 85,000 to 100,000 clones, with around 80% observed a single time. Sequenced: PBMCs. All receptors come from a woman in her sixties or seventies in good health and CMV-seronegative.

The rearrangement joins TRBV27 to TRBJ1-2, with D possibly matching TRBD1 (5 bases). The CDR3 runs 14 residues. V shed 3 bases and J shed 6 bases, with 14 bases lying between them. Germline V gene data show CDR1 as MNHEY and CDR2 as SMNVEV (reference sequence). In DNA form, the CDR3 reads TGTGCCAGCAGTTTTACCAGGGAGGATGATGGCTACACCTTC. Amino acid sequence: CASSFTREDDGYTF.

V usage is TRBV4-1 and J usage is TRBJ2-2; a weak D match, TRBD2 (5 bases). V lost 4 bases and J lost 0, with 12 bases in between. CDR1 and CDR2 from the germline V gene are MGHRA and YSYEKL. This CDR3 spans 16 amino acids. The CDR3 spells CASSLLSGTNTGELFF. CDR3 in DNA: TGCGCCAGCAGCCTACTCTCGGGGACGAACACCGGGGAGCTGTTTTTT.

This chain links TRBV2 with TRBJ2-1, with TRBD1 identical over 7 bases. The germline gives CDR1 SNHLY, CDR2 FYNNEI. This CDR3 is 14 amino acids long. J lost 5 bases, V lost 5 bases, and 6 bases had no gene match. CDR3 sequence reads: CASSRQGRDNEQFF. The CDR3, as DNA: TGTGCCAGCAGTAGACAGGGTCGGGACAATGAGCAGTTCTTC.

The chain carries TRBV7-2 and TRBJ2-4; 8 bases align to TRBD1. This CDR3 contains 14 residues. CDR1 and CDR2 (germline): SGHTA, FQGNSA. V shed 5 bases and J 6 bases; nucleotides not matched to a gene: 6. The CDR3 spells CASSPRGRRNIQYF. The CDR3 DNA is TGTGCCAGCAGCCCCAGGGGGCGCAGAAACATTCAGTACTTC.

The chain is built from TRBV4-3 and TRBJ1-5; no firm D call. CDR1 is LGHNA and CDR2 is YSLEER in the germline V gene. Trimming removed 4 bases from V and 9 bases from J, with 16 bases in between. The CDR3 runs to 14 residues. The CDR3 coding sequence is TGCGCCAGCAGCCGTTCTCGTGACCCGGGGCCCCAGCATTTT. Amino acid sequence: CASSRSRDPGPQHF.

The chain carries TRBV9 and TRBJ1-1; 9 bases fit TRBD1. CDR1 is SGDLS and CDR2 is YYNGEE in the germline V gene. The CDR3 contains 13 residues. V lost 3 bases and J lost 7; bases outside the gene matches: 4. This CDR3 is CASSARQGVEAFF. Here the CDR3 DNA reads TGTGCCAGCAGCGCGCGACAGGGGGTTGAAGCTTTCTTT.

The J gene is TRBJ1-2, the V gene TRBV6-5, with 7 bases aligning to TRBD1. Germline loops: CDR1 MNHEY, CDR2 SVGAGI. J gave up 6 bases and V 5 bases, and 12 bases lay outside the gene matches. CDR3 length: 15 amino acids. The CDR3: CASSTPNRGRNGYTF. The DNA for the CDR3 is TGTGCCAGCAGTACACCAAACAGGGGAAGAAATGGCTACACCTTC.

V and J are TRBV7-9 and TRBJ2-5; TRBD2 matches at 13 bases. CDR1 and CDR2 from the germline V gene are SEHNR and FQNEAQ (reference sequence). The trim removed 6 bases at V and 1 base at J, leaving 8 bases unmatched. The CDR3 length is 17 residues. CDR3 DNA: TGTGCCAGCAGTGGACTAGCGGGAGCGTTGGGCCAAGAGACCCAGTACTTC. This gives the protein CASSGLAGALGQETQYF.

This clone has only a few counts. The same CDR3 also results from other DNA sequences found in this sample. The rearrangement links TRBV5-1 to TRBJ2-1; 7 bases are shared with TRBD2. This CDR3 contains 15 residues. Germline CDR1 SGHRS, CDR2 YFSETQ. Trimming cost V 0 bases and J 3 bases; bases outside gene matches: 3. Written as DNA, the CDR3 is TGCGCCAGCAGCTTGGGTCTAGCGGACTACAATGAGCAGTTCTTC. This sequence encodes CASSLGLADYNEQFF.

This clone was seen just once. The CDR3 DNA reads as TGTGCCAGCAGCTCACAGGGGCTTGAAGCTTTCTTT. Translated: CASSSQGLEAFF. This chain connects TRBV11-2 to TRBJ1-1; 7 nucleotides line up with TRBD1. The V and J ends lost 4 bases and 7 bases, in that order; junction bases with no gene match: 3. The CDR3 covers 12 residues. Germline lookup yields CDR1 SGHAT and CDR2 FQNNGV. Filled out from reference TRBV11-2 and TRBJ1-1, the complete variable domain reads EAGVAQSPRYKIIEKRQSVAFWCNPISGHATLYWYQQILGQGPKLLIQFQNNGVVDDSQLPKDRFSAERLKGVDSTLKIQPAKLEDSAVYLCASSSQGLEAFFGQGTRLTVV.